This TCR beta chain was retrieved from a study of tumor-infiltrating lymphocytes in localized non-small cell lung cancer. Regarding this clone: What it recognizes is unknown.

Overall study findings and caveats: Only some patients had TCR sequencing, depending on available tissue. IM1 and IM2 tumors showed no difference in T-cell fraction.

The method was immunoSEQ multiplex PCR; TCRdb's version includes in-frame clones alone and lacks a portion of them. Found here are 10,000 or so clones, around 77% of them singletons; the top ten hold roughly a sixth. The CDR3 has 13 residues. Trimming took off 5 bases at V and 6 bases at J, with 12 bases between the two ends. The germline V gene encodes CDR1 LNHDA and CDR2 SQIVND (reference sequence). The clonotype comes from a human donor with non-small cell lung cancer. Sequenced: uninvolved lung tissue not adjacent to the tumor. V and J are TRBV19 and TRBJ2-3, with D perhaps matching TRBD2 (6 bases). In nucleotides, the CDR3 is TGTGCCAGTAGTCGACTAGAAGGGGATACGCAGTATTTT. It specifies CASSRLEGDTQYF.